This TCR beta chain was identified in a study of T cells in Graves' hyperthyroidism and ophthalmopathy. Researchers took RNA transcripts and amplified the TCR beta CDR3 regions from them. HTBI primers drove first-round RT-PCR of the TCR CDR3. TCRdb processed the multiplex PCR reads anew with MiXCR; each CDR3 protein has one entry. Of more than 500,000 distinct CDR3 sequences listed, roughly 15% are singletons. In the case of this clonotype: Its antigen is not known.

Study-wide points: Among clonotypes expanded in thyroid above 0.001, most were also found in blood. In simple terms, a model built on 13 V-J features told ophthalmopathy apart from stable hyperthyroidism.

Every diagnosis used clinical symptoms, serum thyroxine and TRAb, thyroid ultrasound and orbital computed tomography. PBMCs were derived from 7.5 to 10 ml fresh peripheral blood. This CDR3 spans 11 amino acids. Trimming pared 2 bases from V and 9 bases from J, leaving 7 bases between. Per germline, CDR1 MNHEY and CDR2 SMNVEV (reference sequence). Material for sequencing was blood. The chain couples TRBV27 to TRBJ1-1; D may be TRBD1 (5 bases). The receptor comes from a woman in her forties with Graves' ophthalmopathy. The CDR3 is CASSLGAQAFF. The CDR3 DNA sequence: TGTGCCAGCAGTTTAGGGGCTCAAGCTTTCTTT.